Below, 29 T cell receptor beta chains from the same sample are listed, as sequenced in a study of Graves' ophthalmopathy and Graves' hyperthyroidism. Amplification from RNA transcripts yielded the TCR beta CDR3 regions. RT-PCR was first run with HTBI primers, then multiplex PCR in a second round. MiXCR, applied by TCRdb to the multiplex PCR reads, yields one record per CDR3 protein. The sample has about 380,000 distinct CDR3 sequences, approximately 15% seen once; the top ten hold 5.5% to 7%. Sequencing input: peripheral blood. These receptors were taken from a woman younger than 30 with stable Graves' hyperthyroidism.

This clonotype appeared many times. The V and J genes are TRBV12-3 or TRBV12-4 and TRBJ1-1, with TRBD1 matching over 9 bases. J was trimmed by 7 bases and V by 7 bases; bases with no gene match: 10. The CDR3 runs to 14 residues. Here the CDR3 DNA reads TGTGCCAGCACCAAGGACAGGGGAGTCCTTGAAGCTTTCTTT. This codes for CASTKDRGVLEAFF.

This clonotype was observed a few times. CDR3 bases: TGTGCCAGCAGCCCCGGGACCTCAAAGTACTTC. This codes for CASSPGTSKYF. The V and J genes are TRBV7-2 and TRBJ2-4; D is possibly TRBD1 or TRBD2 (5 bases each). V was trimmed by 5 bases and J by 14 bases, leaving 13 bases between them. The germline V gene encodes CDR1 SGHTA and CDR2 FQGNSA. The CDR3 runs to 11 residues.

V and J are TRBV11-3 and TRBJ2-7, with D possibly being TRBD1 (6 bases). Germline loops: CDR1 SGHNT, CDR2 YENEEA. The CDR3 loop spans 14 amino acids. The V and J ends lost 5 bases and 3 bases respectively, with 14 bases between them. CDR3 amino acids: CASSAPDSFYEQYF. The CDR3 coding sequence is TGTGCCAGCAGCGCCCCGGACAGTTTCTACGAGCAGTACTTC. The full variable domain, its missing parts supplied by reference TRBV11-3 and TRBJ2-7, is EAGVVQSPRYKIIEKKQPVAFWCNPISGHNTLYWYLQNLGQGPELLIRYENEEAVDDSQLPKDRFSAERLKGVDSTLKIQPAELGDSAVYLCASSAPDSFYEQYFGPGTRLTVT.

This clonotype appeared many times. The rearrangement uses TRBV7-2 and TRBJ1-1; the D is unclear. V was shortened by 2 bases and J by 6 bases, with 10 bases between the two germline ends. The CDR3 has 13 residues. Germline CDR1 reads SGHTA; CDR2 reads FQGNSA. CDR3 protein: CASSLLRSSEAFF. The CDR3 DNA follows: TGTGCCAGCAGCTTACTTCGGAGTTCTGAAGCTTTCTTT.

This clonotype was observed at least ten times. The chain is built from TRBV7-4 and TRBJ2-2; 7 nucleotides agree with TRBD2. The J segment lost 0 bases and the V segment lost 6 bases, leaving 22 bases of the junction unmatched. In germline, CDR1 is SGHVT, CDR2 SQSDAQ. The CDR3 covers 21 residues. CDR3 residues: CASRTRRVAGPALPNTGELFF. The CDR3, as DNA: TGTGCCAGCAGGACCCGACGCGTAGCGGGCCCTGCCCTCCCGAACACCGGGGAGCTGTTTTTT. Variable domain in full (rest from reference TRBV7-4 and TRBJ2-2): GAGVSQSPRYKVAKRGRDVALRCDSISGHVTLYWYRQTLGQGSEVLTYSQSDAQRDKSGRPSGRFSAERPERSVSTLKIQRTEQGDSAVYLCASRTRRVAGPALPNTGELFFGEGSRLTVL.

The sample holds many counts of this clonotype. The CDR3 coding sequence is TGTGCCAGCAGTGAGCCCGGGGCTAATCAGCCCCAGCATTTT. Translating it yields CASSEPGANQPQHF. V is TRBV25-1 and J is TRBJ1-5; maybe TRBD1 (5 bases). The germline V and J ends were trimmed by 3 bases and 4 bases, with 10 bases remaining between them. Germline-derived CDR1 and CDR2 are MGHDK and SYGVNS. The CDR3 covers 14 residues.

This clonotype was counted between two and nine times. The J gene is TRBJ1-3, the V gene TRBV7-2, with D possibly TRBD1 on 5 matching bases. The CDR3 sequence is 15 residues long. Trimming left V 4 bases short and J 7 bases short, with 17 bases between. Germline V lookup: CDR1 SGHTA, CDR2 FQGNSA. In nucleotides, the CDR3 is TGTGCCAGCAGCTGGAGGACTGGGGCCAGGAACACCATATATTTT. Residues: CASSWRTGARNTIYF.

This clonotype was seen ten or more times. V is TRBV27 and J is TRBJ2-4; D gene ambiguous. The CDR3 extends over 18 amino acids. V was clipped by 2 bases and J by 0 bases, with 17 bases between them. CDR1 and CDR2 from the germline V gene are MNHEY and SMNVEV (reference sequence). The CDR3 coding sequence is TGTGCCAGCAGTTTAGCGAGGTGGAATGGGTTAGCCAAAAACATTCAGTACTTC. The encoded protein is CASSLARWNGLAKNIQYF.

This clonotype was picked up many times. The chain recombines TRBV24-1 with TRBJ2-5; no clear D gene. Per the germline V gene, CDR1 is KGHDR and CDR2 is SFDVKD. Trimming took off 4 bases at V and 2 bases at J, with 13 bases between the two ends. There are 15 residues in the CDR3. CDR3 sequence reads: CATSDPGRNQETQYF. CDR3 nucleotides: TGTGCCACCAGTGACCCCGGACGGAATCAAGAGACCCAGTACTTC.

The chain couples TRBV12-3 or TRBV12-4 to TRBJ1-5, with D perhaps matching TRBD1 (5 bases). V lost 8 bases and J lost 7, with 18 bases in between. The CDR3 contains 14 residues. CDR3 nucleotides: TGTGCCAGCTCCTCTGGGGCCCCTGGCCAGCCCCAGCATTTT. It yields the protein CASSSGAPGQPQHF.

This clonotype was seen repeatedly, ten times or more. This chain links TRBV7-8 with TRBJ2-5, with unresolved D. The V end was cut by 4 bases, the J end by 4 bases, with 4 bases between. Germline lookup yields CDR1 SGHVS and CDR2 FQNEAQ. The CDR3 has 11 residues. CDR3 DNA: TGTGCCAGCAGCTACCGAGAGACCCAGTACTTC. It specifies CASSYRETQYF.

In its sample, this clonotype was seen many times. The rearrangement joins TRBV28 to TRBJ1-5; no firm D call. With 6 bases removed from V and 7 bases from J, the gap between germline ends came to 19 bases. This CDR3 has 15 amino acids. Per the germline V gene, CDR1 is MDHEN and CDR2 is SYDVKM. CDR3 sequence: CASSQGGSRGQPQHF. The CDR3 DNA reads as TGTGCCAGCAGCCAAGGAGGATCCAGAGGACAGCCCCAGCATTTT.

V gene TRBV6-1 combines with J gene TRBJ1-2; D may be TRBD1 (5 bases). Germline values: CDR1 MNHNS, CDR2 SASEGT. The V end lost 2 bases, the J end lost 4 bases, and 26 bases lay between the germline ends. The CDR3 totals 19 residues. The CDR3 region is CASSEKKGRGTDLVYGYTF. The CDR3 coding sequence is TGTGCCAGCAGTGAAAAGAAAGGACGCGGGACTGACCTTGTCTATGGCTACACCTTC.

The sample holds many counts of this clonotype. CDR3 DNA sequence: TGTGCCAGCAGTTACCTCGGGCCCAGCGCTGAAGCTTTCTTT. Protein product: CASSYLGPSAEAFF. The chain carries TRBV6-2 or TRBV6-3 and TRBJ1-1; D uncertain. Germline-derived CDR1 and CDR2 are MNHEY and SVGEGT. Trimming removed 2 bases at V and 6 bases at J, with 13 bases between. The CDR3 consists of 14 residues.

This clonotype has more than one count but fewer than ten. The chain carries TRBV6-2 or TRBV6-3 and TRBJ2-5; tentative D call: TRBD2 (5 bases). The CDR3 is 14 residues long. CDR1 is MNHEY, CDR2 SVGEGT, per germline. V was clipped by 2 bases and J by 2 bases, with 9 bases between them. DNA of the CDR3: TGTGCCAGCAGTTACGGACTGGAACAAGAGACCCAGTACTTC. Amino acids: CASSYGLEQETQYF.

In this sample, this clonotype turned up many times. V gene TRBV5-6 combines with J gene TRBJ2-2; D remains unclear. Trimming stripped 4 bases from V and 5 bases from J, with 9 bases between. CDR1 is SGHDT and CDR2 is YYEEEE in the germline V gene. This CDR3 comprises 13 residues. The CDR3 here is CASSAHGTGELFF. The CDR3 region has the DNA TGTGCCAGCAGCGCCCATGGGACCGGGGAGCTGTTTTTT.

This clonotype was detected many times. This chain joins TRBV2 and TRBJ2-5; D is perhaps TRBD1 (6 bases). The CDR3 is 15 amino acids. The germline V and J ends were trimmed by 7 bases and 0 bases, with 15 bases remaining between them. Germline V gene data show CDR1 as SNHLY and CDR2 as FYNNEI. CDR3 protein: CASNWDKGDQETQYF. DNA of the CDR3: TGTGCCAGCAACTGGGACAAGGGCGACCAAGAGACCCAGTACTTC.

Note on this clonotype: A much larger clone is a single base away; this may be a read error. The chain has TRBV18 and TRBJ1-6; possibly TRBD1 for D (5 bases). Looked up from germline, CDR1 is KGHSH and CDR2 is LQKENI. This CDR3 is 17 amino acids long. Here the CDR3 reads CASSPLGDVGYNSHLHF. CDR3 DNA sequence: TGTGCCAGCTCACCACTGGGGGACGTGGGCTATAATTCACACCTCCACTTT.

In this sample, this clonotype turned up many times. The chain joins TRBV5-1 to TRBJ1-2; 8 bases line up with TRBD1. Germline trimming cut 4 bases from V and 2 bases from J; bases unmatched to any gene: 7. CDR3 length equals 15 residues. Germline CDR1 is SGHRS and CDR2 is YFSETQ. The CDR3 nucleotides read TGCGCCAGCAGCCTAAGACAGGGGAAAAACTATGGCTACACCTTC. It codes for CASSLRQGKNYGYTF.

This clonotype was recorded at least ten times. This chain uses TRBV6-5 with TRBJ1-1; a possible D gene is TRBD1 (6 bases). CDR1 and CDR2 from the germline V gene are MNHEY and SVGAGI. Deletions cut 2 bases from V and 3 bases from J, with 7 bases between. The length of the CDR3 is 13 residues. CDR3 sequence reads: CASSYNRDTEAFF. DNA of the CDR3: TGTGCCAGCAGTTACAACAGGGACACTGAAGCTTTCTTT.

The chain carries TRBV11-2 and TRBJ2-7, with 9 bases matching TRBD1. This CDR3 contains 12 residues. The germline V gene encodes CDR1 SGHAT and CDR2 FQNNGV. J was trimmed by 9 bases and V by 6 bases; bases with no gene match: 6. The CDR3 DNA is TGTGCCAGCAGATCGACAGGGGGTGGGCAGTACTTC. Residues: CASRSTGGGQYF.

This clonotype was found many times. The gene calls are TRBV4-2 and TRBJ2-5; 8 bases fit TRBD2. Germline lookup yields CDR1 LGHNA and CDR2 YNFKEQ. This CDR3 contains 17 residues. V dropped 0 bases and J dropped 5; count of bases not matched to a gene: 11. CDR3 bases: TGTGCCAGCAGCCAAGAAAGCGGGGGCTCAAGCAGGGAGACCCAGTACTTC. Its protein product is CASSQESGGSSRETQYF.

This clonotype has a handful of counts. The chain carries TRBV27 and TRBJ2-6, with 8 bases matching TRBD1. Germline V lookup: CDR1 MNHEY, CDR2 SMNVEV (reference sequence). Trimming took 6 bases from V and 2 from J; bases not matched to a gene: 15. The CDR3 is 19 residues long. The CDR3 DNA sequence: TGTGCCAGCAGACTGTCAGGACAGGGCATTCGCCCTGGGGCCAACGTCCTGACTTTC. Protein product: CASRLSGQGIRPGANVLTF.

This clonotype has a count of ten or more. The chain combines TRBV6-1 with TRBJ2-5, with TRBD2 matching 10 bases. Germline lookup yields CDR1 MNHNS and CDR2 SASEGT. This CDR3 spans 17 amino acids. The V gene end was trimmed by 2 bases and the J gene end by 5 bases; junction bases not matched to a gene: 11. CDR3 in DNA: TGTGCCAGCAGTGAATGGGGTAGCGGGGGGCGCGGGGAGACCCAGTACTTC. Protein product: CASSEWGSGGRGETQYF.

Regarding this clonotype: This may stem from a read error, because a much larger clone lies one nucleotide away. The J gene is TRBJ1-1, the V gene TRBV4-2; D is unresolved. This CDR3 has 14 residues. Trimming removed 9 bases at V and 4 bases at J, with 18 bases between. The germline CDR1 and CDR2 sequences are LGHNA and YNFKEQ. The CDR3 loop reads CASCREERSTEAFF. The CDR3, as DNA: TGTGCCAGTTGCCGGGAGGAAAGGAGCACTGAAGCTTTCTTT.

This clonotype appeared a few times. The V and J genes are TRBV7-2 and TRBJ2-5; 8 bases map to TRBD2. Germline values: CDR1 SGHTA, CDR2 FQGNSA. The CDR3 totals 15 residues. The ends lost 5 bases at V and 5 bases at J; junction bases unmatched: 10. The CDR3 DNA sequence: TGTGCCAGCAGCGCCCGGGCGGGGGGCCGGGAGACCCAGTACTTC. Its protein is CASSARAGGRETQYF. Based on the CDR3 plus reference TRBV7-2 and TRBJ2-5, the full variable domain is GAGVSQSPSNKVTEKGKDVELRCDPISGHTALYWYRQSLGQGLEFLIYFQGNSAPDKSGLPSDRFSAERTGGSVSTLTIQRTQQEDSAVYLCASSARAGGRETQYFGPGTRLLVL.

This clonotype was counted many times. This sequence joins TRBV6-2 or TRBV6-3 and TRBJ1-5, with D maybe TRBD1 (5 bases). V dropped 8 bases and J dropped 4 bases, with 21 bases sitting between them. CDR3 length: 16 residues. The germline gives CDR1 MNHEY, CDR2 SVGEGT. The CDR3 bases are TGTGCCAGCTCTAAGGGACTGGAGGTTGTTAATCAGCCCCAGCATTTT. Protein product: CASSKGLEVVNQPQHF.

V usage is TRBV12-3 or TRBV12-4 and J usage is TRBJ1-2, with a weak D call TRBD1 (5 bases). The CDR3 sequence is 15 residues long. Trimming left V 4 bases short and J 8 bases short, with 20 bases between. The CDR3 DNA follows: TGTGCCAGCAGTTCCGCCCAGACCAGGGCATGGGGCTACACCTTC. It codes for CASSSAQTRAWGYTF.

There are many counts of this clonotype. One end of the junction does not line up with germline, which may come from a read error. The CDR3 reads CSASGTGAIRF. The CDR3 region has the DNA TGCAGTGCCTCCGGGACAGGGGCCATTCGTTTT. The V and J genes are TRBV20-1 and TRBJ1-1, with TRBD1 matching 10 bases. Germline lookup yields CDR1 DFQATT and CDR2 SNEGSKA (reference sequence). This CDR3 is 11 amino acids long.